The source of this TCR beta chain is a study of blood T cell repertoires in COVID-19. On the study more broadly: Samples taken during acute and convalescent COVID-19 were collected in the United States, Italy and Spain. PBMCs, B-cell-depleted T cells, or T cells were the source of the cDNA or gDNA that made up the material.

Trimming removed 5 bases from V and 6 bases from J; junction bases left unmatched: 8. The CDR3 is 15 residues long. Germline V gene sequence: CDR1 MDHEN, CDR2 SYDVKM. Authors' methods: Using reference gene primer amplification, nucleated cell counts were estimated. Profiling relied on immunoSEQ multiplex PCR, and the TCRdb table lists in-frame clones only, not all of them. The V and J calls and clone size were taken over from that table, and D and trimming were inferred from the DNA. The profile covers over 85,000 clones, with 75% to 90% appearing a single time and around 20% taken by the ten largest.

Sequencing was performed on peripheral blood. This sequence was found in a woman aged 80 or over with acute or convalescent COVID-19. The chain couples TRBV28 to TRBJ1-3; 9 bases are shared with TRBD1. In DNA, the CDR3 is TGTGCCAGCAGTACCTCGGGACAGGGTACAAACACCATATATTTT. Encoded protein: CASSTSGQGTNTIYF.